These 24 T cell receptor beta chains originate from one sample sequenced in a study of cytomegalovirus exposure and HLA in healthy donors. Amplification used 60 Vbeta primers and 13 Jbeta primers. Repertoires were generated with immunoSEQ multiplex PCR, while TCRdb's copy carries only in-frame clones and drops some. The sample includes roughly 55,000 clones. Sequencing input: PBMCs. The receptor set was obtained from a man aged 50-60 years in good health and CMV-seropositive.

J is TRBJ1-6 and V is TRBV7-9, with a weak D call TRBD1 (5 bases). The germline V gene encodes CDR1 SEHNR and CDR2 FQNEAQ (reference sequence). The germline V and J ends were trimmed by 5 bases and 9 bases, with 17 bases remaining between them. The CDR3 runs to 15 residues. The chain's CDR3 is CASSRPQGGLSPLHF. DNA of the CDR3: TGTGCCAGCAGCCGCCCCCAGGGAGGCCTTTCACCCCTCCACTTT.

V and J are TRBV28 and TRBJ2-7, with TRBD2 matching over 11 bases. The CDR3 has 18 residues. Germline V gives CDR1 MDHEN, CDR2 SYDVKM. J was trimmed by 3 bases and V by 2 bases; bases with no gene match: 12. The CDR3 sequence is CASSLRGSGLAGLYEQYF. The CDR3 DNA follows: TGTGCCAGCAGTTTAAGGGGAAGCGGACTAGCGGGTCTCTACGAGCAGTACTTC.

The V call is TRBV28, the J call TRBJ1-3, with TRBD1 as a possible D gene (6 bases). CDR1 and CDR2 from the germline V gene are MDHEN and SYDVKM. The CDR3 is 16 residues long. The ends were cut back, 0 bases at V and 4 bases at J, with 13 bases in the middle. The CDR3 sequence is CASSLWAGAPGNTIYF. The CDR3 DNA reads as TGTGCCAGCAGTTTATGGGCGGGGGCGCCGGGAAACACCATATATTTT.

This rearrangement joins TRBV6-5 to TRBJ2-7; a possible D gene is TRBD2 (5 bases). The CDR3 contains 13 residues. CDR1 and CDR2 from the germline V gene are MNHEY and SVGAGI. Trimming removed 6 bases from V and 2 bases from J, with 11 bases in between. CDR3 region: CASRPPGTYEQYF. DNA for the CDR3: TGTGCCAGCAGACCGCCGGGAACCTACGAGCAGTACTTC.

The CDR3 bases are TGTGCCAGCAGCTCTACAGGGGAGCAGTACTTC. Protein sequence: CASSSTGEQYF. V is TRBV9 and J is TRBJ2-7; D possibly corresponds to TRBD1 (6 bases). V lost 4 bases, J lost 7 bases, and 9 bases lay in between. The germline V gene encodes CDR1 SGDLS and CDR2 YYNGEE. The CDR3 is 11 residues long.

This chain connects TRBV18 to TRBJ2-7; 13 bases align to TRBD2. V gave up 2 bases and J gave up 2 bases; unmatched junction bases: 9. Germline V CDR1 and CDR2: KGHSH, LQKENI. The CDR3 runs 18 residues. CDR3 in amino acids: CASSPTSGRAGGTYEQYF. CDR3 DNA: TGTGCCAGCTCACCAACTAGCGGGAGGGCCGGGGGGACCTACGAGCAGTACTTC.

CDR3 bases: TGCAGCGTGGGGGACAGTTACAATGAGCAGTTCTTC. Translation: CSVGDSYNEQFF. V usage is TRBV29-1 and J usage is TRBJ2-1; 7 bases align to TRBD1. There are 12 residues in the CDR3. Trimming cost V 6 bases and J 4 bases; bases outside gene matches: 3. Looked up from germline, CDR1 is SQVTM and CDR2 is ANQGSEA.

The chain couples TRBV19 to TRBJ2-7; 10 bases agree with TRBD1. Germline CDR1 is LNHDA and CDR2 is SQIVND (reference sequence). The CDR3 loop spans 15 amino acids. V was clipped by 1 base and J by 2 bases; unmatched bases: 2. DNA of the CDR3: TGTGCCAGTAGTATAGGACAGGGGGCGACCTACGAGCAGTACTTC. Its protein is CASSIGQGATYEQYF.

The chain recombines TRBV7-8 with TRBJ1-4; possibly TRBD1 for D (5 bases). There are 18 residues in the CDR3. Germline V gene sequence: CDR1 SGHVS, CDR2 FQNEAQ. V lost 2 bases to trimming and J lost 8 bases, with 24 bases between them. DNA of the CDR3: TGTGCCAGCAGCTTATCTTCGGCCAGGGTGGGATGGGGCGAAAAACTGTTTTTT. This encodes CASSLSSARVGWGEKLFF.

The rearrangement joins TRBV7-9 to TRBJ1-4, with 7 bases matching TRBD1. Unmatched junction bases numbered 7, after V lost 0 bases and J lost 3 bases. The length of the CDR3 is 17 residues. Germline CDR1 reads SEHNR; CDR2 reads FQNEAQ (reference sequence). The CDR3 DNA sequence: TGTGCCAGCAGCTTAGCCCTAGGGGGACAGTCTAATGAAAAACTGTTTTTT. Its translation is CASSLALGGQSNEKLFF.

The chain carries TRBV5-1 and TRBJ2-7; 9 positions agree with TRBD1. Germline V CDR1 and CDR2: SGHRS, YFSETQ. The V and J ends lost 4 bases and 5 bases, in that order; junction bases with no gene match: 4. This CDR3 has 13 residues. The CDR3 DNA is TGCGCCAGCAGCCAGGGACAGGGAGACGAGCAGTACTTC. Translating it yields CASSQGQGDEQYF.

The gene calls are TRBV7-6 and TRBJ2-2, with TRBD1 matching 7 bases. J lost 6 bases, V lost 1 base, and 14 bases had no gene match. This CDR3 comprises 18 residues. The germline CDR1 and CDR2 sequences are SGHVS and FNYEAQ. In DNA, the CDR3 is TGTGCCAGCAGCTTAGTGGTAGTCGGGACAGTTGGGCCCGGGGAGCTGTTTTTT. This codes for CASSLVVVGTVGPGELFF.

V usage is TRBV19 and J usage is TRBJ2-3; D is unclear. V dropped 6 bases and J dropped 5 bases, with 9 bases sitting between them. The CDR3 is 12 amino acids. Germline V gives CDR1 LNHDA, CDR2 SQIVND (reference sequence). The CDR3 sequence is CASRRSGDTQYF. CDR3 sequence (DNA): TGTGCCAGTAGGCGGTCGGGAGATACGCAGTATTTT.

This chain uses TRBV29-1 with TRBJ2-1; 8 bases align to TRBD2. After removal of 3 bases from V and 2 bases from J, the junction contained 3 bases not matched to a gene. The CDR3 extends over 14 amino acids. CDR1 is SQVTM, CDR2 ANQGSEA, per germline. Here the CDR3 reads CSVEGLGAYNEQFF. Here the CDR3 DNA reads TGCAGCGTTGAGGGACTAGGGGCCTACAATGAGCAGTTCTTC.

The chain employs TRBV5-1 and TRBJ2-6; TRBD1 might be the D (5 bases). Germline V gives CDR1 SGHRS, CDR2 YFSETQ. The CDR3 covers 15 residues. With 3 bases removed from V and 0 bases from J, the gap between germline ends came to 7 bases. CDR3 sequence reads: CASSSDTSGANVLTF. The CDR3 DNA reads TGCGCCAGCAGCTCGGACACCTCTGGGGCCAACGTCCTGACTTTC.

The rearrangement joins TRBV6-6 to TRBJ1-2, with a weak D call TRBD1 (6 bases). Germline V CDR1 and CDR2: MNHNY, SVGAGI (reference sequence). CDR3 length equals 13 residues. V lost 2 bases and J lost 6, with 10 bases in between. The chain's CDR3 is CASSYGKGDGYTF. The CDR3 DNA reads TGTGCCAGCAGTTACGGGAAGGGGGATGGCTACACCTTC.

V gene TRBV6-1 combines with J gene TRBJ1-4; D possibly corresponds to TRBD1 (6 bases). The CDR3 spans 14 residues. Germline lookup yields CDR1 MNHNS and CDR2 SASEGT. Trimming stripped 2 bases from V and 8 bases from J, with 12 bases between. CDR3 sequence reads: CASSERGGGEKLFF. The DNA of the CDR3 is TGTGCCAGCAGTGAAAGGGGAGGGGGGGAAAAACTGTTTTTT.

The gene calls are TRBV6-5 and TRBJ1-3, with D uncertain. The CDR3 extends over 15 amino acids. V lost 0 bases and J 4 bases, leaving 10 bases between the germline ends. Germline CDR1 MNHEY, CDR2 SVGAGI. Here the CDR3 reads CASSYSPGGGNTIYF. CDR3 coding DNA: TGTGCCAGCAGTTACTCCCCGGGAGGAGGAAACACCATATATTTT.

Concerning this clone itself: Mismatch with germline at one junction end may stem from a read error. Written as DNA, the CDR3 is TGTGCCAGTAGTGTAGAGGCGGGGGGTCGTTACAATGAGCAGTTCTTC. Encoded protein: CASSVEAGGRYNEQFF. The rearrangement joins TRBV19 to TRBJ2-1; 8 bases match TRBD2. This CDR3 has 16 amino acids. Germline assignment: CDR1 LNHDA and CDR2 SQIVND (reference sequence). Full variable domain (remainder filled in from reference TRBV19 and TRBJ2-1): DGGITQSPKYLFRKEGQNVTLSCEQNLNHDAMYWYRQDPGQGLRLIYYSQIVNDFQKGDIAEGYSVSREKKESFPLTVTSAQKNPTAFYLCASSVEAGGRYNEQFFGPGTRLTVL.

J is TRBJ2-2 and V is TRBV7-2; 8 bases are a match to TRBD1. This CDR3 is 14 amino acids long. J gave up 6 bases and V 5 bases, and 5 bases lay outside the gene matches. Per the germline V gene, CDR1 is SGHTA and CDR2 is FQGNSA. CDR3 region: CASSVGQGAGELFF. Here the CDR3 DNA reads TGTGCCAGCAGCGTTGGACAGGGAGCCGGGGAGCTGTTTTTT.

The CDR3: CASSSNDGRSPLHF. CDR3 nucleotide sequence: TGTGCCAGCTCCTCGAACGATGGGCGATCACCCCTCCACTTT. This chain joins TRBV18 and TRBJ1-6, with D unresolved. V was pared by 6 bases and J by 10 bases, with 16 bases between. From germline, CDR1 is KGHSH and CDR2 LQKENI. The CDR3 has 14 residues.

The CDR3 DNA reads TGCGCCAGCAGCTCCTTAAACGGGGAGACCCAGTACTTC. This gives the protein CASSSLNGETQYF. V is TRBV5-1 and J is TRBJ2-5; D gene ambiguous. There are 13 residues in the CDR3. V gave up 3 bases and J gave up 5 bases, with 11 bases separating them. Germline values: CDR1 SGHRS, CDR2 YFSETQ.

The chain is built from TRBV9 and TRBJ2-1; 7 bases agree with TRBD1. V shed 0 bases, J shed 10 bases, and the junction held 10 bases outside the gene matches. This CDR3 contains 15 residues. Germline V lookup: CDR1 SGDLS, CDR2 YYNGEE. CDR3 amino acids: CASSVGQGPNGEQFF. Written as DNA, the CDR3 is TGTGCCAGCAGCGTAGGACAGGGACCAAATGGGGAGCAGTTCTTC. The full variable domain, in which reference TRBV9 and TRBJ2-1 provide the parts outside the CDR3, is DSGVTQTPKHLITATGQRVTLRCSPRSGDLSVYWYQQSLDQGLQFLIQYYNGEERAKGNILERFSAQQFPDLHSELNLSSLELGDSALYFCASSVGQGPNGEQFFGPGTRLTVL.

This chain uses TRBV25-1 with TRBJ1-4; 8 positions match TRBD1. Per the germline V gene, CDR1 is MGHDK and CDR2 is SYGVNS. V lost 4 bases to trimming and J lost 7 bases; unmatched junction nucleotides: 5. The CDR3 runs 14 residues. Here the CDR3 reads CASSAFGTGEKLFF. CDR3 DNA: TGTGCCAGCAGTGCCTTCGGGACAGGTGAAAAACTGTTTTTT.